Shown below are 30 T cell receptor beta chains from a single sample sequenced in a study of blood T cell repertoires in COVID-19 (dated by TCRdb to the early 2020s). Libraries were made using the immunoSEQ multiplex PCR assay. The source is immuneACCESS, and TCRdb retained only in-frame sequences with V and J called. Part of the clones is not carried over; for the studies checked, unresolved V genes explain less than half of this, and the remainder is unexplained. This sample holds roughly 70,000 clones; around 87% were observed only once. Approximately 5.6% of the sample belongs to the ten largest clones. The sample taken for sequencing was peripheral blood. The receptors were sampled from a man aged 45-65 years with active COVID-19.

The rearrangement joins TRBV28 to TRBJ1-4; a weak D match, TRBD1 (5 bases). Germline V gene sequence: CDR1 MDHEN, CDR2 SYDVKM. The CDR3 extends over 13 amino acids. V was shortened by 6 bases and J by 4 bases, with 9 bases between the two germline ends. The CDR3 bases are TGTGCCAGCAGGGGGCAAAATAATGAAAAACTGTTTTTT. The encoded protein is CASRGQNNEKLFF.

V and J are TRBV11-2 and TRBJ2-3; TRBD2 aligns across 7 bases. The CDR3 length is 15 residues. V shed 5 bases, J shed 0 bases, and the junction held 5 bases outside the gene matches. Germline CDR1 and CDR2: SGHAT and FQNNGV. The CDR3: CASSKLAYSTDTQYF. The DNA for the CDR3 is TGTGCCAGCAGCAAACTAGCGTACAGCACAGATACGCAGTATTTT.

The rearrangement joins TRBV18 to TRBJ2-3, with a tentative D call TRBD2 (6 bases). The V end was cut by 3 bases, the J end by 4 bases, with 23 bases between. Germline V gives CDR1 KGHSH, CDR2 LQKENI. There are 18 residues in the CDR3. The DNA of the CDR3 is TGTGCCAGCTCACCTCTTCTCGGGGGAAGGGGTTGGCCAGATACGCAGTATTTT. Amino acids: CASSPLLGGRGWPDTQYF.

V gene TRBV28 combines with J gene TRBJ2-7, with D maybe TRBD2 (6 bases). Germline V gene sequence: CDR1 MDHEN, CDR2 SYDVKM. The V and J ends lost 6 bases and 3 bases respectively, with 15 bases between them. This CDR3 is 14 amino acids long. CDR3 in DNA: TGTGCCAGCAGAGGAGGGATATCCCGCTACGAGCAGTACTTC. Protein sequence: CASRGGISRYEQYF.

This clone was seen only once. CDR3 bases: TGTGCCAGCAGGACTAGCGGGAGCGGTGAAGAGACCCAGTACTTC. The encoded protein is CASRTSGSGEETQYF. The chain has TRBV7-8 and TRBJ2-5; 12 bases align to TRBD2. Germline CDR1 and CDR2: SGHVS and FQNEAQ. V dropped 6 bases and J dropped 3; count of bases not matched to a gene: 5. The CDR3 consists of 15 residues.

The chain's CDR3 is CASSFSGYGTDTQYF. In nucleotides, the CDR3 is TGTGCCAGCAGCTTCTCAGGCTACGGCACAGATACGCAGTATTTT. This chain links TRBV11-2 with TRBJ2-3; D gene uncertain. This CDR3 spans 15 amino acids. The V gene lost 3 bases and the J gene lost 1 base, with 11 bases spanning the gap. Germline assignment: CDR1 SGHAT and CDR2 FQNNGV.

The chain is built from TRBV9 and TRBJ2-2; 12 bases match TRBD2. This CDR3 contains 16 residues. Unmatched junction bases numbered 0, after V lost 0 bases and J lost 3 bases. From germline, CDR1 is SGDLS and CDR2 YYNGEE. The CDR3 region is CASSVGTSGDTGELFF. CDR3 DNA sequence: TGTGCCAGCAGCGTAGGGACTAGCGGGGACACCGGGGAGCTGTTTTTT. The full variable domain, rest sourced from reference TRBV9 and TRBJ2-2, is DSGVTQTPKHLITATGQRVTLRCSPRSGDLSVYWYQQSLDQGLQFLIQYYNGEERAKGNILERFSAQQFPDLHSELNLSSLELGDSALYFCASSVGTSGDTGELFFGEGSRLTVL.

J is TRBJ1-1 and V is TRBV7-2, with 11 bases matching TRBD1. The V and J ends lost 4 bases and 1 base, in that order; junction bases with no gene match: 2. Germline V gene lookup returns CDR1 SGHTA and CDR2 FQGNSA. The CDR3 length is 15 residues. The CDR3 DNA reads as TGTGCCAGCAGCTGGACAGGGGGCGGGAACACTGAAGCTTTCTTT. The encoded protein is CASSWTGGGNTEAFF.

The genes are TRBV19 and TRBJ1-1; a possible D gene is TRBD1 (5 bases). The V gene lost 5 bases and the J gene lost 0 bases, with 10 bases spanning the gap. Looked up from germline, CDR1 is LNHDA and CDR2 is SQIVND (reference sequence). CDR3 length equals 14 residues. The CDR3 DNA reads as TGTGCCAGTAGTCGGGGGAATCTGAACACTGAAGCTTTCTTT. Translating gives CASSRGNLNTEAFF.

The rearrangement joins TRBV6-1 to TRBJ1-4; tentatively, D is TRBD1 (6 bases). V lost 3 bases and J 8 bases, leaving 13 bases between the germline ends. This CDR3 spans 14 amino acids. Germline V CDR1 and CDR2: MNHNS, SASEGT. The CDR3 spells CASSDGGLGEKLFF. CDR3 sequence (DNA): TGTGCCAGCAGTGACGGGGGGCTTGGAGAAAAACTGTTTTTT.

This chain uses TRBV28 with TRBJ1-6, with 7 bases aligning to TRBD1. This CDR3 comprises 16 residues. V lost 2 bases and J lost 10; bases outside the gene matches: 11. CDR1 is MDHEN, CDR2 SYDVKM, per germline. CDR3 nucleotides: TGTGCCAGCAGTTTACGAGGGGGCGTAATATCGTCACCCCTCCACTTT. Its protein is CASSLRGGVISSPLHF.

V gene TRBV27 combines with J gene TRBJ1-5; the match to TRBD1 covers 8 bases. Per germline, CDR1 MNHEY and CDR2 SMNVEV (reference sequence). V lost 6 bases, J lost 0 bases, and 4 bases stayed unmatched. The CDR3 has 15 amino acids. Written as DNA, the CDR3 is TGTGCCAGCAGCCGGACAGGGAATAGCAATCAGCCCCAGCATTTT. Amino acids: CASSRTGNSNQPQHF.

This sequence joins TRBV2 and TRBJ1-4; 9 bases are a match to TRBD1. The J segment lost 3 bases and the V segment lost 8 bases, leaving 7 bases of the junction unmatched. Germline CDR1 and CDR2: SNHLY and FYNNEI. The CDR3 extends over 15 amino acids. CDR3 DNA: TGTGCCAGCGGGTCACAGGGGGCCGCTAATGAAAAACTGTTTTTT. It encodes CASGSQGAANEKLFF.

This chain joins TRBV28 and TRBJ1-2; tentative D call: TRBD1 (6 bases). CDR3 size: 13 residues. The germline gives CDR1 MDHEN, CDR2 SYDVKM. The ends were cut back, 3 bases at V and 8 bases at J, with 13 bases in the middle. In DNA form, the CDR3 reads TGTGCCAGCAGTTTCTCTGCAGGGGTAGGCTACACCTTC. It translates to CASSFSAGVGYTF.

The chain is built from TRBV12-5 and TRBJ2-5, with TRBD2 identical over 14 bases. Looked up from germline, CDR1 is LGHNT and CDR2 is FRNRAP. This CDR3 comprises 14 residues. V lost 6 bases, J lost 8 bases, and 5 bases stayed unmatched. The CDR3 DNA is TGTGCTAGTGGCCGACTAGCGGGAGGGTTAACCCAGTACTTC. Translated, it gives CASGRLAGGLTQYF.

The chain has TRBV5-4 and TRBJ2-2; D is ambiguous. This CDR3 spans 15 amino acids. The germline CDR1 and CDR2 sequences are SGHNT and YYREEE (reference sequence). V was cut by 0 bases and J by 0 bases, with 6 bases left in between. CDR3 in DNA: TGTGCCAGCAGCTTGGTCGACACGAACACCGGGGAGCTGTTTTTT. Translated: CASSLVDTNTGELFF.

CDR3 region: CATSRDSKGGYGYTF. The CDR3 nucleotides read TGTGCCACCAGCAGAGATTCCAAGGGCGGGTATGGCTACACCTTC. The rearrangement links TRBV15 to TRBJ1-2; D is unclear. CDR3 length: 15 residues. CDR1 LNHNV and CDR2 YYDKDF come from the germline V gene (reference sequence). V gave up 0 bases and J gave up 5 bases, with 13 bases separating them.

Written as DNA, the CDR3 is TGTGCCAGCAGTCAGTGGGGGGGCGCAGATACGCAGTATTTT. Its protein product is CASSQWGGADTQYF. The chain recombines TRBV6-6 with TRBJ2-3; a possible D gene is TRBD2 (7 bases). Per germline, CDR1 MNHNY and CDR2 SVGAGI (reference sequence). V was cut by 5 bases and J by 4 bases, with 13 bases left in between. CDR3 length: 14 residues.

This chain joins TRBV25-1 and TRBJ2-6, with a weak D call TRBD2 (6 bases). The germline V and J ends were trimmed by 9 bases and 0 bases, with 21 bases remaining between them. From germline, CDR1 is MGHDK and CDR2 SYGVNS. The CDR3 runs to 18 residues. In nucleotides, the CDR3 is TGTGCCAGTATGCCATCCGGGACGGGAGTCTCTGGGGCCAACGTCCTGACTTTC. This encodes CASMPSGTGVSGANVLTF.

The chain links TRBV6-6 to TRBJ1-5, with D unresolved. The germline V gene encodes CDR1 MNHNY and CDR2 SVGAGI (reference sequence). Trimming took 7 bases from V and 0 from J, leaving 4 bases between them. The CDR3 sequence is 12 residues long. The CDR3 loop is CASTLSNQPQHF. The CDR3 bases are TGTGCCAGCACCCTTAGCAATCAGCCCCAGCATTTT.

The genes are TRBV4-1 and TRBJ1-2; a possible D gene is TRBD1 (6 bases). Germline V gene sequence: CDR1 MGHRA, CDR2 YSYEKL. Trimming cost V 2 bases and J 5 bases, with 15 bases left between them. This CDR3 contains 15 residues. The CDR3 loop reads CASSQQPGTPYGYTF. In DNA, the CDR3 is TGCGCCAGCAGCCAACAACCCGGGACACCTTATGGCTACACCTTC.

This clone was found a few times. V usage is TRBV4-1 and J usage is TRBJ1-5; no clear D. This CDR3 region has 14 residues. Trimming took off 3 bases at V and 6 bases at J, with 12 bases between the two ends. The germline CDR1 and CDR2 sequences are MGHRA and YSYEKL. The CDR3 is CASSQAPGLQPQHF. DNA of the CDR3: TGCGCCAGCAGCCAGGCGCCAGGACTTCAGCCCCAGCATTTT.

DNA of the CDR3: TGTGCCAGCAGCTTAGGAGGACAGGGCAATGAGCAGTTCTTC. Translation: CASSLGGQGNEQFF. The chain recombines TRBV7-9 with TRBJ2-1; 8 positions match TRBD1. Germline V gene sequence: CDR1 SEHNR, CDR2 FQNEAQ (reference sequence). J was trimmed by 6 bases and V by 1 base; bases with no gene match: 2. CDR3 length: 14 amino acids.

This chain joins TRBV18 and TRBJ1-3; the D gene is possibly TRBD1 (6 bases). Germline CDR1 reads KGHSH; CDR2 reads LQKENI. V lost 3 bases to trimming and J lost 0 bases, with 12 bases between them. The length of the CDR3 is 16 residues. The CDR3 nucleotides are TGTGCCAGCTCACCCGACAGGCCCCACTCTGGAAACACCATATATTTT. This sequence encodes CASSPDRPHSGNTIYF.

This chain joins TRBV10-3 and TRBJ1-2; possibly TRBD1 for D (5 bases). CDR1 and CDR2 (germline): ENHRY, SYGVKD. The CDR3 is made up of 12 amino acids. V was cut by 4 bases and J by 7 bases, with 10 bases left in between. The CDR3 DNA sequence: TGTGCCATCAGTGGTTCTGGGGCTGGCTACACCTTC. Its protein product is CAISGSGAGYTF.

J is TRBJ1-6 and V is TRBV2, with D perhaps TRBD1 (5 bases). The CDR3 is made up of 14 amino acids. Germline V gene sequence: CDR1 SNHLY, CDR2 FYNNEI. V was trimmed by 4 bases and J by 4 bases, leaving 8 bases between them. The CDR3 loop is CASSGDRYNSPLHF. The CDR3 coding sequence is TGTGCCAGCAGTGGTGACAGATATAATTCACCCCTCCACTTT.

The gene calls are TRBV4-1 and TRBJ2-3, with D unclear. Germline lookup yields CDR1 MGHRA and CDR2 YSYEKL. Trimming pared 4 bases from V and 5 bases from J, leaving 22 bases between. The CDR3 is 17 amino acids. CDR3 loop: CASSPLLAVGSQDTQYF. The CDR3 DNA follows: TGCGCCAGCAGCCCACTACTCGCGGTGGGTAGTCAAGATACGCAGTATTTT.

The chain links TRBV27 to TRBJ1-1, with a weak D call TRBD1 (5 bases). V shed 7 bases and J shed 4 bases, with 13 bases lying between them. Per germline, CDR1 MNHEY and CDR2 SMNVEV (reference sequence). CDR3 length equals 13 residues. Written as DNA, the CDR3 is TGTGCCAGCACCGTGGGGGAGGGCACTGAAGCTTTCTTT. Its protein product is CASTVGEGTEAFF.

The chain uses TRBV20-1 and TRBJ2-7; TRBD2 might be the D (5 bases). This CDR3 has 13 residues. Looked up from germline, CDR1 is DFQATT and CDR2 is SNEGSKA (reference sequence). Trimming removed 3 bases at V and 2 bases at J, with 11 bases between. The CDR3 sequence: CSASRTGTYEQYF. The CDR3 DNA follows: TGCAGTGCTAGTCGGACGGGAACCTACGAGCAGTACTTC.

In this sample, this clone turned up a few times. As DNA, the CDR3 is TGTGCCACCGGAGCGGTGTCAGACTATAGCAATCAGCCCCAGCATTTT. This sequence encodes CATGAVSDYSNQPQHF. The chain employs TRBV28 and TRBJ1-5; D remains unclear. Trimming stripped 10 bases from V and 0 bases from J, with 19 bases between. The CDR3 extends over 16 amino acids. Germline loops: CDR1 MDHEN, CDR2 SYDVKM.